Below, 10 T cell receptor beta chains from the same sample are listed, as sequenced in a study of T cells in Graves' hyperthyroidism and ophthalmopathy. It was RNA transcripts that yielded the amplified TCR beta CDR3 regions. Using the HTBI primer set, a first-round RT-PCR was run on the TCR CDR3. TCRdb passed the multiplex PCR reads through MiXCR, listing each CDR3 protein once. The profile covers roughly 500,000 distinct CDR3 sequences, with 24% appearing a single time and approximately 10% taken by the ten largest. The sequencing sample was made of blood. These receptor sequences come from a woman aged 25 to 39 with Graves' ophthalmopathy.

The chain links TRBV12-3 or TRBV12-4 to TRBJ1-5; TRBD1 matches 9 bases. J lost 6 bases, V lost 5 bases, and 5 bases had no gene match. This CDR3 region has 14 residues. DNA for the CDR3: TGTGCCAGCAGTATCGGGACAGGGACTCAGCCCCAGCATTTT. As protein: CASSIGTGTQPQHF.

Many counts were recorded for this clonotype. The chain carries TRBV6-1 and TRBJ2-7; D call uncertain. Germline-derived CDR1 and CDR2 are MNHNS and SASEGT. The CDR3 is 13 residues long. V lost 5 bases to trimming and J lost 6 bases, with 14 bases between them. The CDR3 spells CASSPLLTGEQYF. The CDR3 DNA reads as TGTGCCAGCAGTCCCTTGCTAACGGGCGAGCAGTACTTC.

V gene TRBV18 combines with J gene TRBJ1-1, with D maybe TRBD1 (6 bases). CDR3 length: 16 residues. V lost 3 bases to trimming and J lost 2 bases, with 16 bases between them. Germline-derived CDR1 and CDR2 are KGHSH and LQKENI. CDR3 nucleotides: TGTGCCAGCTCACCGCGTGGAGGGGGGTCCAACACTGAAGCTTTCTTT. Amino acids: CASSPRGGGSNTEAFF.

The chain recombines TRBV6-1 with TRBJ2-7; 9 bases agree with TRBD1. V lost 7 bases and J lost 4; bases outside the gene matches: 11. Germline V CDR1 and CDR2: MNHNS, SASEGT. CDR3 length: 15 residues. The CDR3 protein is CASNPPGTGLYEQYF. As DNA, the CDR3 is TGTGCCAGCAATCCCCCCGGGACAGGGCTTTACGAGCAGTACTTC.

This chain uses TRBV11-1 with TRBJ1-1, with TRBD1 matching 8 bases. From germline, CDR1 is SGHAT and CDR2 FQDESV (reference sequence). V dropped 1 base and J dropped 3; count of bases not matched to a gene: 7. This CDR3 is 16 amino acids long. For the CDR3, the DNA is TGTGCCAGCAGCTTAGGAGGTCAGGGGGCCTACACTGAAGCTTTCTTT. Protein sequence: CASSLGGQGAYTEAFF.

The CDR3 nucleotides read TGTGCCAGCATGAACTCCTACGAGCAGTACTTC. Translated, it gives CASMNSYEQYF. The chain uses TRBV2 and TRBJ2-7; D gene ambiguous. CDR1 is SNHLY and CDR2 is FYNNEI in the germline V gene. Deletions cut 7 bases from V and 0 bases from J, with 4 bases between. The CDR3 contains 11 residues.

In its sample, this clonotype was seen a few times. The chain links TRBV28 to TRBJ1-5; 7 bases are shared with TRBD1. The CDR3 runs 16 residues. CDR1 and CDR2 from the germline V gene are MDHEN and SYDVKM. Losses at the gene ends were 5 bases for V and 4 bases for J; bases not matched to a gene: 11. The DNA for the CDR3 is TGTGCCAGCAGTCGGAGACAGGGTGTCCTAAATCAGCCCCAGCATTTT. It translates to CASSRRQGVLNQPQHF.

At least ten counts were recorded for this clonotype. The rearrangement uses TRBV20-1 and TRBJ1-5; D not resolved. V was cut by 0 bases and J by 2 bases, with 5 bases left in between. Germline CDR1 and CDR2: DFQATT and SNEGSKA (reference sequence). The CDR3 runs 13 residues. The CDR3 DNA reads TGCAGTGCTAGAGACGGGGGCAATCAGCCCCAGCATTTT. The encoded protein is CSARDGGNQPQHF.

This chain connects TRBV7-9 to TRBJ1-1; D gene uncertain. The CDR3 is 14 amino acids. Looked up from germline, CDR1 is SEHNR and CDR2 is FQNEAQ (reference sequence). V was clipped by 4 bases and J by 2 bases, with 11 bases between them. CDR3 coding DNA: TGTGCCAGCAGCTCAGGACTCTCTAACACTGAAGCTTTCTTT. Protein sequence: CASSSGLSNTEAFF.

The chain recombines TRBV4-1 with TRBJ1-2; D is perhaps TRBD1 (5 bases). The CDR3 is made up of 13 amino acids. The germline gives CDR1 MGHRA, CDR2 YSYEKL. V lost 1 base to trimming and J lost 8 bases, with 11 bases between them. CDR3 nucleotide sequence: TGCGCCAGCAGCCAAGGGGGCTATGGAGGCTACACCTTC. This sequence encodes CASSQGGYGGYTF.